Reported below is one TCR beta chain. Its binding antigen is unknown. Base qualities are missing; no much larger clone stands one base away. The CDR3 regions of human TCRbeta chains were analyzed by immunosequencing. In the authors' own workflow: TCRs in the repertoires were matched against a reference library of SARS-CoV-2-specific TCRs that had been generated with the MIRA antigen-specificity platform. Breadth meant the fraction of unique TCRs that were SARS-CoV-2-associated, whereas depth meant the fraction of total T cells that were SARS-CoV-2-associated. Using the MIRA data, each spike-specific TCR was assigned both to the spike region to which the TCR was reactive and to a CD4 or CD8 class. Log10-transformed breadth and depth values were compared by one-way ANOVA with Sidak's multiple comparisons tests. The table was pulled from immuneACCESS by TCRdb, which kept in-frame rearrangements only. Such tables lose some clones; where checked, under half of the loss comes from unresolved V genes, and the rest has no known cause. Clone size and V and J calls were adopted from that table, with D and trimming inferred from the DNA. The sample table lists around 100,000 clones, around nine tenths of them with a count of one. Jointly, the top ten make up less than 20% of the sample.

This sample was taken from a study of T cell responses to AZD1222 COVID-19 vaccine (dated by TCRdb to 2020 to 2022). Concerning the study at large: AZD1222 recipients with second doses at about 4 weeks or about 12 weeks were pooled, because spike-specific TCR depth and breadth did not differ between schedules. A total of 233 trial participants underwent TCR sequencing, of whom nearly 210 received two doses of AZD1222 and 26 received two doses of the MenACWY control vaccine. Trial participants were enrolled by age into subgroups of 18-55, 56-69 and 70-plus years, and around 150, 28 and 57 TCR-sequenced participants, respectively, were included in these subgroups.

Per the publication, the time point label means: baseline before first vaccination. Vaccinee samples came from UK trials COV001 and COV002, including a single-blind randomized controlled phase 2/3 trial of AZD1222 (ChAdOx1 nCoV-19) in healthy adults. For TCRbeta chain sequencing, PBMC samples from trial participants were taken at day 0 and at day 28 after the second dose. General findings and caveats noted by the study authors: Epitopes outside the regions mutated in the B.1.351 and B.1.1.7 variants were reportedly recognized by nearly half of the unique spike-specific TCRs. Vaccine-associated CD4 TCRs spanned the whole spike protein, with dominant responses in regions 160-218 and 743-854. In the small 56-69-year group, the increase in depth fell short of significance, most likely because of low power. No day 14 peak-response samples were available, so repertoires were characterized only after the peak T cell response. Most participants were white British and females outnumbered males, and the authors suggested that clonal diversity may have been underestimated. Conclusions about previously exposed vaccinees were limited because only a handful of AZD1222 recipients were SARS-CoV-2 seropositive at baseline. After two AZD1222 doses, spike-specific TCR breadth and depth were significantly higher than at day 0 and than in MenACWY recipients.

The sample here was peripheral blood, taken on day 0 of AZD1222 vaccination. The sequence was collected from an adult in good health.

The CDR3 protein: CASSLGQGGTEAFF. The DNA reads TGTGCCAGCAGCTTAGGGCAGGGGGGCACTGAAGCTTTCTTT. The receptor chain draws on TRBV13 and TRBJ1-1; 7 central nucleotides agree with TRBD1. Germline trimming: 0 bases from V, 4 bases from J; junction bases outside gene matches: 2. Including cysteine and phenylalanine, the CDR3 has 14 amino acids. Just CDR3 DNA is preserved here, 42 bases in frame from base 1. As encoded in the germline V gene (reference sequence), CDR1 is PRHDT while CDR2 is FYEKMQ.